This TCR beta chain was profiled in a study of blood T cell repertoires in COVID-19. About the research overall: Sample material is recorded as cDNA or gDNA derived from T cells, B-cell-depleted T cells, or PBMCs.

V was trimmed by 6 bases and J by 8 bases, leaving 16 bases between them. The CDR3 runs 13 residues. Germline-derived CDR1 and CDR2 are MNHEY and SVGAGI. Repertoires were generated with immunoSEQ multiplex PCR, while TCRdb's copy carries only in-frame clones and drops some. The sample has some 180,000 clones, more than 70% seen once; the top ten hold roughly 18%. In this sample, this clone turned up a few times. This TCR was sampled from a woman aged 70 to 79 who had recovered from COVID-19. The chain is built from TRBV6-5 and TRBJ1-2, with D perhaps matching TRBD1 (6 bases). The sequenced sample was peripheral blood. Written as DNA, the CDR3 is TGTGCCAGCAGACTAACAGGGATGGGCGGCTACACCTTC. Its protein product is CASRLTGMGGYTF.